This TCR beta chain was found in a study of regulatory T cells. Study results and caveats: Hydrophobic residues at CDR3 positions 6 and 7 were enriched in conventional CD4+ T cells of CD3G-deficient patients.

CDR3 length equals 11 residues. Germline V CDR1 and CDR2: SEHNR, FQNEAQ (reference sequence). Between the trimmed V and J ends, which lost 5 bases and 11 bases, there was a span of 10 bases. Amplification used 52 TRBV primers and 13 TRBJ primers. TCRdb's table, derived via immunoSEQ multiplex PCR, lists solely in-frame clones and lacks some. This table holds some 38,000 clones, about 91% found once. A word on this clone: The antigen is not known.

Input material: conventional CD4+ T cells sorted from blood. The rearrangement links TRBV7-9 to TRBJ2-1, with D tentatively TRBD1 or TRBD2 (5 bases each). The receptor was isolated from a person under 30 with CD3G deficiency. The CDR3 here is CASSRSGQQFF. The CDR3 DNA follows: TGTGCCAGCAGCCGCTCGGGACAGCAGTTCTTC.